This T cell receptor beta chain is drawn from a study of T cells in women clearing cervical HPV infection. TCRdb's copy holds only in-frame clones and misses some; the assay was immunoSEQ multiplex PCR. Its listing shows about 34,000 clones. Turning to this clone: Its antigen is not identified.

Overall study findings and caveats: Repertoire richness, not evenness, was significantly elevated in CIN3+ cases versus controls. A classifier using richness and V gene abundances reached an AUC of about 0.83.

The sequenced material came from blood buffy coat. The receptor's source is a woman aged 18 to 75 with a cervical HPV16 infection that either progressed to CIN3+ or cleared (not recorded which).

CDR3 protein: CASSAWTSGPDTQYF. CDR3 DNA, as far as it was read: TGTGCCAGCAGTGCGTGGACTAGTGGCCCAGATACG. The chain has TRBV2 and TRBJ2-3; 7 nucleotides line up with TRBD2. The CDR3 is cut off 3 residues early in the read; its end comes from the germline J gene. Germline CDR1 SNHLY, CDR2 FYNNEI. The CDR3 has 15 residues. With 4 bases clipped from V and 4 bases from J, the junction kept 8 bases outside the gene matches.